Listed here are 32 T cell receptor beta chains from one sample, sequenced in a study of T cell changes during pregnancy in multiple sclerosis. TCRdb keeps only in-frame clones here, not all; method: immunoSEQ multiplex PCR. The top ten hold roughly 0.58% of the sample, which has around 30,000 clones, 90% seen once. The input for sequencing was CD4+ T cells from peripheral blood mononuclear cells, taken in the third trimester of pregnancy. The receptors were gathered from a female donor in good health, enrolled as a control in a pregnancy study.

CDR3 loop: CASSVVGASTEAFF. The CDR3 DNA follows: TGTGCCAGCAGCGTAGTGGGGGCCAGCACTGAAGCTTTCTTT. The chain combines TRBV9 with TRBJ1-1, with TRBD1 as a possible D gene (6 bases). The CDR3 has 14 residues. CDR1 and CDR2 (germline): SGDLS, YYNGEE. Trimming removed 0 bases at V and 4 bases at J, with 10 bases between.

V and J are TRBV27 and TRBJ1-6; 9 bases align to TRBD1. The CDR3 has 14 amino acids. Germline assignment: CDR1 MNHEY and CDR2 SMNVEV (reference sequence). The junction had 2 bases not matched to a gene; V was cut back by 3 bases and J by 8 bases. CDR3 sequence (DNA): TGTGCCAGCAGTTTTAGGACAGGGGATTCACCCCTCCACTTT. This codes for CASSFRTGDSPLHF.

The CDR3 is CASSLLAVNQPQHF. The CDR3 DNA sequence: TGTGCCAGCAGTTTATTGGCGGTGAATCAGCCCCAGCATTTT. The rearrangement joins TRBV27 to TRBJ1-5; D remains ambiguous. Germline CDR1 is MNHEY and CDR2 is SMNVEV (reference sequence). This CDR3 spans 14 amino acids. V was shortened by 1 base and J by 4 bases, with 8 bases between the two germline ends.

The CDR3 loop reads CASSLDRGRAGETQYF. CDR3 in DNA: TGCGCCAGCAGCTTGGATCGCGGGAGGGCCGGAGAGACCCAGTACTTC. The chain links TRBV5-1 to TRBJ2-5; 9 nucleotides align to TRBD2. The V gene's germline CDR1 is SGHRS and CDR2 YFSETQ. The CDR3 consists of 16 residues. The J segment lost 4 bases and the V segment lost 0 bases, leaving 7 bases of the junction unmatched.

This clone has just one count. CDR3: CSAANSAGQYF. The CDR3 coding sequence is TGCAGCGCTGCGAACAGCGCGGGGCAGTACTTC. V gene TRBV29-1 combines with J gene TRBJ2-7, with D possibly TRBD2 on 5 matching bases. The CDR3 runs 11 residues. Germline loops: CDR1 SQVTM, CDR2 ANQGSEA. Between the trimmed V and J ends, which lost 7 bases and 9 bases, there was a span of 16 bases.

CDR3 protein: CASGLVLQGLLNYGYTF. CDR3 nucleotide sequence: TGTGCTAGTGGTTTGGTACTGCAGGGGCTGCTTAACTATGGCTACACCTTC. V and J are TRBV12-5 and TRBJ1-2; the D gene is possibly TRBD1 (6 bases). From germline, CDR1 is LGHNT and CDR2 FRNRAP. V lost 0 bases, J lost 1 base, and 15 bases lay in between. The CDR3 sequence is 17 residues long.

The chain's CDR3 is CASSPNRASSYNEQFF. DNA for the CDR3: TGTGCCAGCTCACCAAACAGGGCAAGCTCCTACAATGAGCAGTTCTTC. This chain links TRBV18 with TRBJ2-1, with D possibly matching TRBD1 (6 bases). The V end lost 2 bases, the J end lost 0 bases, and 11 bases lay between the germline ends. The CDR3 totals 16 residues. Germline CDR1 reads KGHSH; CDR2 reads LQKENI.

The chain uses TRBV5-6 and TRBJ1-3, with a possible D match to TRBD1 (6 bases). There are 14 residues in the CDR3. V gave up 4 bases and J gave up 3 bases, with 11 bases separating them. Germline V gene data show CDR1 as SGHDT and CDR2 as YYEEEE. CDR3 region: CASSIRTVGNTIYF. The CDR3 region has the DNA TGTGCCAGCAGCATACGGACAGTTGGAAACACCATATATTTT.

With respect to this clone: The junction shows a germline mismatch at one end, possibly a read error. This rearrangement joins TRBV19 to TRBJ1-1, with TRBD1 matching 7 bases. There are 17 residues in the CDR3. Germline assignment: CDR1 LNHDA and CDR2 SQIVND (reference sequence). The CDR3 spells CASSPPISAGAGGKISF. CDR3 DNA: TGTGCCAGTAGTCCCCCGATTTCGGCAGGGGCAGGGGGAAAGATAAGCTTT.

CDR3 protein: CASSPPGLAYNEQFF. The CDR3 DNA sequence: TGTGCCAGCAGTCCTCCGGGACTAGCCTACAATGAGCAGTTCTTC. This rearrangement joins TRBV7-8 to TRBJ2-1; 8 bases align to TRBD2. CDR1 is SGHVS, CDR2 FQNEAQ, per germline. The trim removed 6 bases at V and 2 bases at J, leaving 6 bases unmatched. The CDR3 runs 15 residues.

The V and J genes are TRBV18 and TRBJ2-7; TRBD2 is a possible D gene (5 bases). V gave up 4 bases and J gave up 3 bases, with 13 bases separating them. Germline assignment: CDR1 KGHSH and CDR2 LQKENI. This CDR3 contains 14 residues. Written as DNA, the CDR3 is TGTGCCAGCTCACTTGGGAGCTTGTTCTACGAGCAGTACTTC. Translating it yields CASSLGSLFYEQYF.

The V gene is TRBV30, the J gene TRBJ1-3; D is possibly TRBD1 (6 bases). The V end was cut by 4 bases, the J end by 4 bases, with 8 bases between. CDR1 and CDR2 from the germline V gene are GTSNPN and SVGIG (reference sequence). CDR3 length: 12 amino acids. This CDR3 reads CAWNREGNTIYF. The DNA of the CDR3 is TGTGCCTGGAACAGGGAAGGAAACACCATATATTTT.

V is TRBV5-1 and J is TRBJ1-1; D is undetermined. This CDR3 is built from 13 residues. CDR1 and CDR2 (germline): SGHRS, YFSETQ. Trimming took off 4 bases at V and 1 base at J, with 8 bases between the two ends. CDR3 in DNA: TGCGCCAGCAGCCCGCGGGGGAACACTGAAGCTTTCTTT. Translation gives CASSPRGNTEAFF.

The CDR3 DNA follows: TGCGCCAGCAGGCTAGCGGGAGGGTACAATGAGCAGTTCTTC. It is translated as CASRLAGGYNEQFF. The chain recombines TRBV5-1 with TRBJ2-1; 12 bases are a match to TRBD2. This CDR3 comprises 14 residues. Germline CDR1 SGHRS, CDR2 YFSETQ. Trimming at V came to 5 bases and at J to 4 bases, leaving 1 base not matched to a gene.

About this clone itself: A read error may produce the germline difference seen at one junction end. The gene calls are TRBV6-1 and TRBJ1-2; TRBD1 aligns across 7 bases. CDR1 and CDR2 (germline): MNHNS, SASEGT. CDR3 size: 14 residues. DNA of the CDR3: TGTGCCAGCAGGGAAGGACAGGTCCATGCTGGCTACACCTTC. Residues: CASREGQVHAGYTF.

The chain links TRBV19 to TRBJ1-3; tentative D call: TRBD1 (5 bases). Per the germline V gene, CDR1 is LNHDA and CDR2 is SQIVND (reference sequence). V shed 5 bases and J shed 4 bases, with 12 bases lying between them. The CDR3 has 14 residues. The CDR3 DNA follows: TGTGCCAGTAGTCCCGACAGTCCCGGAAACACCATATATTTT. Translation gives CASSPDSPGNTIYF.

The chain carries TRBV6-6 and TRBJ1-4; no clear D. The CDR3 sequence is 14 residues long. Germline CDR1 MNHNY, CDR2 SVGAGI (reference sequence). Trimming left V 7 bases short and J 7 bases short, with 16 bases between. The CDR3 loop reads CASIKEGGGEKLFF. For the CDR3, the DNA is TGTGCCAGCATTAAGGAGGGAGGAGGTGAAAAACTGTTTTTT.

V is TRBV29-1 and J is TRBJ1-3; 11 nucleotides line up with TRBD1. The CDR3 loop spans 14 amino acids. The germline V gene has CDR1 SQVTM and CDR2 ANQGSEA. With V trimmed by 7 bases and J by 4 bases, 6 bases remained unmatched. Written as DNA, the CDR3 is TGCAGCGCCACTGGGACAGGGGGAGGAAACACCATATATTTT. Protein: CSATGTGGGNTIYF.

This CDR3 is CSARGTYEQYF. The CDR3 region has the DNA TGCAGTGCTAGAGGGACTTACGAGCAGTACTTC. The V call is TRBV20-1, the J call TRBJ2-7, with D perhaps TRBD2 (5 bases). V was shortened by 1 base and J by 4 bases, with 5 bases between the two germline ends. The CDR3 extends over 11 amino acids. Germline values: CDR1 DFQATT, CDR2 SNEGSKA (reference sequence).

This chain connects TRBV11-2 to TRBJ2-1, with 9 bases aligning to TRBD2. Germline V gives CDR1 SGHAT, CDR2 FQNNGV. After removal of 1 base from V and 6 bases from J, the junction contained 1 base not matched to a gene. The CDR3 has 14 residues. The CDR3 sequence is CASSLVRGGNEQFF. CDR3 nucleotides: TGTGCCAGCAGCTTAGTGCGGGGGGGCAATGAGCAGTTCTTC.

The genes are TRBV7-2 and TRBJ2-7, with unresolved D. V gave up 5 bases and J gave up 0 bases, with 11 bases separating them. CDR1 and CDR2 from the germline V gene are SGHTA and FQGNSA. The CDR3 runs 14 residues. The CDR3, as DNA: TGTGCCAGCAGCCCTGGGCGCAACTCCTACGAGCAGTACTTC. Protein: CASSPGRNSYEQYF. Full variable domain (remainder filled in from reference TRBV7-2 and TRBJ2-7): GAGVSQSPSNKVTEKGKDVELRCDPISGHTALYWYRQSLGQGLEFLIYFQGNSAPDKSGLPSDRFSAERTGGSVSTLTIQRTQQEDSAVYLCASSPGRNSYEQYFGPGTRLTVT.

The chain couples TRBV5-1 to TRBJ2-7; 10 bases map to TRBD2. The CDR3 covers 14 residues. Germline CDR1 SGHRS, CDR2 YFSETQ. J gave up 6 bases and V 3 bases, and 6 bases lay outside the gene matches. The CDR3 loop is CASSSSGGASEQYF. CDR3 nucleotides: TGCGCCAGCAGCTCCAGCGGGGGGGCCTCCGAGCAGTACTTC.

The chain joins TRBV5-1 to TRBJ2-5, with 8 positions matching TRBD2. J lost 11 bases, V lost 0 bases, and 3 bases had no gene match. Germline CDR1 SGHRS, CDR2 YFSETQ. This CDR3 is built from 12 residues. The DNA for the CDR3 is TGCGCCAGCAGCTTGGAGAGCGGGAGTCAGTACTTC. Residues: CASSLESGSQYF.

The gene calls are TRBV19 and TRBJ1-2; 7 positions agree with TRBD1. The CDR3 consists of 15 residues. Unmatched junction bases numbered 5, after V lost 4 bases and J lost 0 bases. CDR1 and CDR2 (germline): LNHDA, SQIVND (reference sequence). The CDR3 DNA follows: TGTGCCAGTAGTACCCGGGACAGATCTAACTATGGCTACACCTTC. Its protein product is CASSTRDRSNYGYTF.

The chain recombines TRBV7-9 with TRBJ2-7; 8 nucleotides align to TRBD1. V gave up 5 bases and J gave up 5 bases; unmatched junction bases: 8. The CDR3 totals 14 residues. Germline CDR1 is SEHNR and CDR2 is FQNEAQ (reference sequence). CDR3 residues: CASSQDRVAHEQYF. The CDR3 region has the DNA TGTGCCAGCAGCCAGGACAGGGTGGCTCACGAGCAGTACTTC.

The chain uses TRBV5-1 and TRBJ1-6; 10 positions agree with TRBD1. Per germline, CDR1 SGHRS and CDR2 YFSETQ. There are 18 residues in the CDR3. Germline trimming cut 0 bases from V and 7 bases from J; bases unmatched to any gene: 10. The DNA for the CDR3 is TGCGCCAGCAGCTTGGGTCGGCTCGGGACAGGGGAGAATTCACCCCTCCACTTT. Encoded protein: CASSLGRLGTGENSPLHF.

CDR3 region: CASSLSPDRGRGEKLFF. Here the CDR3 DNA reads TGTGCCAGCAGTTTATCCCCGGACAGGGGAAGAGGTGAAAAACTGTTTTTT. This chain links TRBV27 with TRBJ1-4; 9 nucleotides line up with TRBD1. CDR3 length: 17 amino acids. Germline V CDR1 and CDR2: MNHEY, SMNVEV (reference sequence). V shed 0 bases and J 7 bases; nucleotides not matched to a gene: 9.

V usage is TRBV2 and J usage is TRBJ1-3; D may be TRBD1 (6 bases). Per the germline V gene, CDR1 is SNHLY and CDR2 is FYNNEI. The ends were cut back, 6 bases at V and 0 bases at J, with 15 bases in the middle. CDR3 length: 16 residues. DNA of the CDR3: TGTGCCAGCAGGGATATGGGGGCGCTCTCTGGAAACACCATATATTTT. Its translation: CASRDMGALSGNTIYF. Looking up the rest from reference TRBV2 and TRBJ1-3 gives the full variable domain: EPEVTQTPSHQVTQMGQEVILRCVPISNHLYFYWYRQILGQKVEFLVSFYNNEISEKSEIFDDQFSVERPDGSNFTLKIRSTKLEDSAMYFCASRDMGALSGNTIYFGEGSWLTVV.

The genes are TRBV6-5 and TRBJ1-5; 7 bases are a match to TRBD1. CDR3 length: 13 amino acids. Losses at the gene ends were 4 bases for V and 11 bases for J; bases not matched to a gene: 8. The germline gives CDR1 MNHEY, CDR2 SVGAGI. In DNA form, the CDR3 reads TGTGCCAGCAGTTCTAAACAGGGGACGTCCCAGCATTTT. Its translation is CASSSKQGTSQHF.

The CDR3, as DNA: TGTGCCATCAGCGGAGGACAGGCAACGACAGATACGCAGTATTTT. It yields the protein CAISGGQATTDTQYF. The V call is TRBV10-3, the J call TRBJ2-3; 7 nucleotides agree with TRBD1. CDR1 is ENHRY, CDR2 SYGVKD, per germline. The CDR3 is 15 residues long. The trim removed 6 bases at V and 3 bases at J, leaving 9 bases unmatched.

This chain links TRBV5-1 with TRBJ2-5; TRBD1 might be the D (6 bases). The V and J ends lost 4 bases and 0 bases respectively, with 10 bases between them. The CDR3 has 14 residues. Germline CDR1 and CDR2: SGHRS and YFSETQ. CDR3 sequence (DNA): TGCGCCAGCAGCCTCCGGACAGACCAAGAGACCCAGTACTTC. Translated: CASSLRTDQETQYF.

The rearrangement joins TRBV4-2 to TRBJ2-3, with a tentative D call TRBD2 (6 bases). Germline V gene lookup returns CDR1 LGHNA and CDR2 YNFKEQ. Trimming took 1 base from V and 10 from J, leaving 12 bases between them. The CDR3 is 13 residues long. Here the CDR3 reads CASSQGAGLAQYF. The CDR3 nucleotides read TGTGCCAGCAGCCAAGGGGCGGGGCTAGCGCAGTATTTT.